This T cell receptor beta chain was identified in a study of blood T cell repertoires in COVID-19. At the level of the study: From T cells, B-cell-depleted T cells, or PBMCs came the material, which was cDNA or gDNA.

Original processing methods: Amplification with reference gene primers provided the estimates of nucleated cell counts. Assay: immunoSEQ multiplex PCR; the TCRdb copy retains only in-frame clones and omits some. V, J and clone size were drawn from that table, and D and trimming were deduced from the DNA. Here the sample spans approximately 270,000 clones, about 90% being singletons. The CDR3 totals 17 residues. Germline CDR1 reads MNHEY; CDR2 reads SVGEGT. The V gene lost 2 bases and the J gene lost 4 bases, with 20 bases spanning the gap. Recruitment covered about 26 US areas and drew participants whose ages spanned roughly 18 to 100 years.

The TCR comes from a human donor in a cohort exposed to, infected with or recovered from COVID-19 (not recorded which). The donor label of this sample is uncertain. The chain links TRBV6-2 or TRBV6-3 to TRBJ2-5; a possible D gene is TRBD2 (5 bases). The sequencing sample was made of PBMCs or T cells enriched from blood (not recorded which). The CDR3 sequence: CASSYRDEGRTVETQYF. The CDR3, as DNA: TGTGCCAGCAGTTACCGGGATGAAGGGAGAACAGTAGAGACCCAGTACTTC.